This note documents a single TCR beta chain sequence. The V and J ends lost 9 bases and 7 bases, in that order; junction bases with no gene match: 16. Germline V lookup: CDR1 LNHDA, CDR2 SQIVND (reference sequence). CDR3 length: 16 residues. This record belongs to a study of shared clonotypes between healthy human individuals. Libraries were prepared by immunoSEQ multiplex PCR; TCRdb keeps only in-frame clonotypes and omits some of them. Of approximately 740,000 clones in the sample, around 92% are singletons; the top ten hold nearly 25%. The naive CD8 fraction comprised CD45RO-negative cells positively selected for CCR7 and excluded terminally differentiated effector memory CD45RA+ cells.

Material for sequencing was naive CD8+ T cells sorted from blood. This TCR was recovered from a man aged 25-40 years in good health. The genes are TRBV19 and TRBJ2-1; the match to TRBD1 covers 9 bases. This CDR3 reads CASRPRTGALSNEQFF. DNA of the CDR3: TGTGCCAGCCGGCCCCGGACAGGGGCGCTAAGTAATGAGCAGTTCTTC.